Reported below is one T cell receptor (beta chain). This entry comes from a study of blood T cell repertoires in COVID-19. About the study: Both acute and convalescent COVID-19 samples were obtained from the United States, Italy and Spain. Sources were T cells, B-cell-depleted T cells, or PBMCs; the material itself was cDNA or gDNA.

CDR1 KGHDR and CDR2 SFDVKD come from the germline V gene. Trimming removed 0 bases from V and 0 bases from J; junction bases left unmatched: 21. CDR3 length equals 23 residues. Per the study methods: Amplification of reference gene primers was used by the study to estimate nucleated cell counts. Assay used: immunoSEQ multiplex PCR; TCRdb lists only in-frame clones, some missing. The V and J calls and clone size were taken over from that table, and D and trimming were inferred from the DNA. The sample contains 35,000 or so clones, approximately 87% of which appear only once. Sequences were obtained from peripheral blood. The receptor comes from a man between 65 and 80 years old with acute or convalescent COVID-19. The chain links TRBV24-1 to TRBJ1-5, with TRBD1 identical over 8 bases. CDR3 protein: CATSDLLLKGVGQGYYSNQPQHF. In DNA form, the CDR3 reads TGTGCCACCAGTGATTTGCTTCTCAAGGGGGTAGGACAGGGCTACTATAGCAATCAGCCCCAGCATTTT.